This is a list of T cell receptor beta chains from one sample in a study of response to subunit inactivated influenza vaccine. TCRdb passed the RT-PCR reads through MiXCR, listing each CDR3 protein once. The table includes a few hundred thousand distinct CDR3 sequences, around 13% detected once. Specimen: PBMCs from blood, collected roughly 13 days after vaccination. The receptors stem from a man in his fifties or sixties who received an inactivated influenza vaccine. Both conserved end residues are part of each CDR3. D genes are given only for firm matches. Size is omitted from some rows. Given values are once, few, many or a class for expanded clones.

clone_size: many
v_call: TRBV7-3
j_call: TRBJ2-5
d_call: TRBD1
cdr3_length: 14
cdr3_nt: TGTGCCAGCAGCCCCACTACAGGGGCAGAGACCCAGTACTTC
cdr3_aa: CASSPTTGAETQYF

clone_size: many
v_call: TRBV12-3/TRBV12-4
j_call: TRBJ1-1
d_call: TRBD1
cdr3_length: 14
cdr3_nt: TGTGCCAGCAGTAGACAGGGGGGGGTCACTGAAGCTTTCTTT
cdr3_aa: CASSRQGGVTEAFF

clone_size: few
v_call: TRBV6-8
j_call: TRBJ1-2
d_call: TRBD1
cdr3_length: 14
cdr3_nt: TGTGCCAGCGGCCGGGACAGGGTACATCATGGCTACACCTTC
cdr3_aa: CASGRDRVHHGYTF

clone_size: .
v_call: TRBV27
j_call: TRBJ2-5
d_call: TRBD1
cdr3_length: 15
cdr3_nt: TGTGCCAGCAGTCCGGACAGGGGGTCCCAAGAGACCCAGTACTTC
cdr3_aa: CASSPDRGSQETQYF

clone_size: .
v_call: TRBV7-2
j_call: TRBJ2-2
d_call: .
cdr3_length: 15
cdr3_nt: TGTGCCAGCACCTTGGGCTGGGCCAACACCGGGGAGCTGTTTTTT
cdr3_aa: CASTLGWANTGELFF

clone_size: many
v_call: TRBV10-3
j_call: TRBJ2-2
d_call: .
cdr3_length: 15
cdr3_nt: TGTGCCATCAGTGGTTCTAGGACGCTCCCCGGGGAGCTGTTTTTT
cdr3_aa: CAISGSRTLPGELFF

clone_size: few
v_call: TRBV5-1
j_call: TRBJ2-1
d_call: TRBD1
cdr3_length: 15
cdr3_nt: TGCGCCAGCAGCGTCCGGGGACAGGGAGGAGATGAGCAGTTCTTC
cdr3_aa: CASSVRGQGGDEQFF

clone_size: many
v_call: TRBV10-3
j_call: TRBJ1-2
d_call: TRBD1
cdr3_length: 15
cdr3_nt: TGTGCCATCAGAGGGGGACAGGTTAATAACTATGGCTACACCTTC
cdr3_aa: CAIRGGQVNNYGYTF

clone_size: .
v_call: TRBV20-1
j_call: TRBJ2-5
d_call: TRBD1
cdr3_length: 14
cdr3_nt: TGCAGTGCCGGACGACAGGGATTGAGAGAGACCCAGTACTTC
cdr3_aa: CSAGRQGLRETQYF

clone_size: .
v_call: TRBV28
j_call: TRBJ1-2
d_call: .
cdr3_length: 15
cdr3_nt: TGTGCCAGCAGTTTATCGGGCAGGGAATCTCGGGGCTACACCTTC
cdr3_aa: CASSLSGRESRGYTF

clone_size: .
v_call: TRBV19
j_call: TRBJ2-3
d_call: .
cdr3_length: 15
cdr3_nt: TGTGCCAGTAGTATTACTAGCAAGGGCACAGATACGCAGTATTTT
cdr3_aa: CASSITSKGTDTQYF

clone_size: .
v_call: TRBV4-2
j_call: TRBJ2-4
d_call: TRBD1
cdr3_length: 14
cdr3_nt: TGTGCCAGCAGCCCAGGACAGGGGACAAACATTCAGTACTTC
cdr3_aa: CASSPGQGTNIQYF

clone_size: few
v_call: TRBV14
j_call: TRBJ2-7
d_call: .
cdr3_length: 14
cdr3_nt: TGTGCCAGCAGCCAAGGAATGATTCTGGGCGAGCAGTACTTC
cdr3_aa: CASSQGMILGEQYF

clone_size: few
v_call: TRBV12-3/TRBV12-4
j_call: TRBJ2-5
d_call: TRBD2
cdr3_length: 17
cdr3_nt: TGTGCCAGCAGTGACTCGGGACTAGCGGCACAGAAAGAGACCCAGTACTTC
cdr3_aa: CASSDSGLAAQKETQYF

clone_size: .
v_call: TRBV20-1
j_call: TRBJ2-3
d_call: .
cdr3_length: 14
cdr3_nt: TGCAGTGCTAGAAGTGGGACCAGCACAGATACGCAGTATTTT
cdr3_aa: CSARSGTSTDTQYF

clone_size: .
v_call: TRBV4-1
j_call: TRBJ2-5
d_call: .
cdr3_length: 16
cdr3_nt: TGCGCCAGCAGCCAAGAGGACCTCCTTTTAGCAGAGACCCAGTACTTC
cdr3_aa: CASSQEDLLLAETQYF

clone_size: .
v_call: TRBV27
j_call: TRBJ2-3
d_call: .
cdr3_length: 12
cdr3_nt: TGTGCCAGCAGTCCGGAGGGATATACGCAGTATTTT
cdr3_aa: CASSPEGYTQYF

clone_size: .
v_call: TRBV28
j_call: TRBJ1-4
d_call: .
cdr3_length: 14
cdr3_nt: TGTGCCAGCAGTTTACGGGGGCGGCGTGCAAAACTGTTTTTT
cdr3_aa: CASSLRGRRAKLFF

clone_size: few
v_call: TRBV28
j_call: TRBJ2-7
d_call: .
cdr3_length: 13
cdr3_nt: TGTGCCAGCAGTTTGACGACAACCTACGAGCAGTACTTC
cdr3_aa: CASSLTTTYEQYF

clone_size: .
v_call: TRBV6-1
j_call: TRBJ2-1
d_call: TRBD2
cdr3_length: 16
cdr3_nt: TGTGCCAGCAGGCCCTCGCGGGGGGGCTTCTGGAATGAGCAGTTCTTC
cdr3_aa: CASRPSRGGFWNEQFF

clone_size: few
v_call: TRBV18
j_call: TRBJ2-1
d_call: .
cdr3_length: 13
cdr3_nt: TGTGCCAGCTCACCACAGGCTCAGAATGAGCAGTTCTTC
cdr3_aa: CASSPQAQNEQFF

clone_size: few
v_call: TRBV4-3
j_call: TRBJ2-6
d_call: .
cdr3_length: 17
cdr3_nt: TGCGCCAGCAGCCAAGAAACGATGGGGCCTGGGGCCAACGTCCTGACTTTC
cdr3_aa: CASSQETMGPGANVLTF

clone_size: few
v_call: TRBV5-1
j_call: TRBJ2-1
d_call: .
cdr3_length: 14
cdr3_nt: TGCGCCAGCAGCAGGGACGGGGGCTACAATGAGCAGTTCTTC
cdr3_aa: CASSRDGGYNEQFF

clone_size: many
v_call: TRBV12-3/TRBV12-4
j_call: TRBJ1-5
d_call: .
cdr3_length: 12
cdr3_nt: TGTGCCAGCAGGGCTCCCCCCGGACCCCAGCATTTT
cdr3_aa: CASRAPPGPQHF

clone_size: .
v_call: TRBV5-1
j_call: TRBJ1-1
d_call: .
cdr3_length: 15
cdr3_nt: TGCGCCAGCAGCTTGCTGGGGGCGCAACGCACTGAAGCTTTCTTT
cdr3_aa: CASSLLGAQRTEAFF

clone_size: many
v_call: TRBV3-1
j_call: TRBJ2-7
d_call: .
cdr3_length: 14
cdr3_nt: TGTGCCAGCAGCCAAGAGGGCCTCCACCTCGAGCAGTACTTC
cdr3_aa: CASSQEGLHLEQYF

clone_size: few
v_call: TRBV7-2
j_call: TRBJ2-7
d_call: .
cdr3_length: 14
cdr3_nt: TGTGCCAGCAGCTTCCTCCCACATTCCGACGAGCAGTACTTC
cdr3_aa: CASSFLPHSDEQYF

clone_size: .
v_call: TRBV4-1
j_call: TRBJ2-5
d_call: .
cdr3_length: 13
cdr3_nt: TGCGCCAGCAGCCGAGAACAGGGCGAGACCCAGTACTTC
cdr3_aa: CASSREQGETQYF

clone_size: few
v_call: TRBV28
j_call: TRBJ1-2
d_call: .
cdr3_length: 14
cdr3_nt: TGTGCCAGCAGCCTATGGGAGGCAAACTATGGCTACACCTTC
cdr3_aa: CASSLWEANYGYTF

clone_size: .
v_call: TRBV25-1
j_call: TRBJ2-3
d_call: TRBD2
cdr3_length: 14
cdr3_nt: TGTGCCAGCAGGAGCGGGGGGGTCACAGATACGCAGTATTTT
cdr3_aa: CASRSGGVTDTQYF

clone_size: .
v_call: TRBV5-6
j_call: TRBJ1-2
d_call: TRBD1
cdr3_length: 15
cdr3_nt: TGTGCCAGCAGCCTGGACAGGGTGCCCCCCTATGGCTACACCTTC
cdr3_aa: CASSLDRVPPYGYTF

clone_size: .
v_call: TRBV28
j_call: TRBJ2-5
d_call: TRBD2
cdr3_length: 16
cdr3_nt: TGTGCCAGCAGTTTAGTTCTAGCGGGAGATGGAGAGACCCAGTACTTC
cdr3_aa: CASSLVLAGDGETQYF

clone_size: many
v_call: TRBV7-2
j_call: TRBJ1-4
d_call: .
cdr3_length: 13
cdr3_nt: TGTGCCAGCACCCGTCCGGGTAATGAAAAACTGTTTTTT
cdr3_aa: CASTRPGNEKLFF

clone_size: few
v_call: TRBV29-1
j_call: TRBJ2-7
d_call: .
cdr3_length: 12
cdr3_nt: TGCAGCGTTGAAGTGGCGGACTACGAGCAGTACTTC
cdr3_aa: CSVEVADYEQYF

clone_size: few
v_call: TRBV7-2
j_call: TRBJ2-1
d_call: TRBD2
cdr3_length: 16
cdr3_nt: TGTGCCAGCAGCTTAGTCCGACTAGCGTCATACAATGAGCAGTTCTTC
cdr3_aa: CASSLVRLASYNEQFF

clone_size: few
v_call: TRBV30
j_call: TRBJ2-4
d_call: TRBD2
cdr3_length: 16
cdr3_nt: TGTGCCTGGAGTGAGGGAGGGGACTACTTCAAAAACATTCAGTACTTC
cdr3_aa: CAWSEGGDYFKNIQYF

clone_size: few
v_call: TRBV29-1
j_call: TRBJ1-2
d_call: .
cdr3_length: 12
cdr3_nt: TGCAGCGCCGGGGGGCCTGGGCTAGGCTACACCTTC
cdr3_aa: CSAGGPGLGYTF

clone_size: few
v_call: TRBV12-3/TRBV12-4
j_call: TRBJ1-3
d_call: .
cdr3_length: 16
cdr3_nt: TGTGCCAGCAGTTTCCCCGGGCGCGGTTTTGGAAACACCATATATTTT
cdr3_aa: CASSFPGRGFGNTIYF

clone_size: .
v_call: TRBV10-3
j_call: TRBJ1-2
d_call: TRBD1
cdr3_length: 16
cdr3_nt: TGTGCCATCAGTGAGTCATGGACAGGGGGAAACTATGGCTACACCTTC
cdr3_aa: CAISESWTGGNYGYTF

clone_size: many
v_call: TRBV7-9
j_call: TRBJ2-1
d_call: .
cdr3_length: 17
cdr3_nt: TGTGCCAGCAGCTTAGAAACCAGGGGCTTGAGTAGCAATGAGCAGTTCTTC
cdr3_aa: CASSLETRGLSSNEQFF

clone_size: few
v_call: TRBV20-1
j_call: TRBJ1-1
d_call: .
cdr3_length: 13
cdr3_nt: TGCAGTGCTAGAGCTCTCACTGGGACTGAAGCTTTCTTT
cdr3_aa: CSARALTGTEAFF

clone_size: .
v_call: TRBV4-3
j_call: TRBJ2-1
d_call: TRBD2
cdr3_length: 15
cdr3_nt: TGCGCCAGCAGCCAAGGGGGGACTAGTTGGTCTGAGCAGTTCTTC
cdr3_aa: CASSQGGTSWSEQFF

clone_size: .
v_call: TRBV27
j_call: TRBJ2-5
d_call: .
cdr3_length: 14
cdr3_nt: TGTGCCAGCAGTTTATTTCCAGGGAGTGAGACCCAGTACTTC
cdr3_aa: CASSLFPGSETQYF

clone_size: few
v_call: TRBV5-1
j_call: TRBJ2-7
d_call: TRBD1
cdr3_length: 14
cdr3_nt: TGCGCCAGCACGGGGGGACAGGGTCCCTACGAGCAGTACTTC
cdr3_aa: CASTGGQGPYEQYF

clone_size: few
v_call: TRBV5-1
j_call: TRBJ1-3
d_call: TRBD1
cdr3_length: 17
cdr3_nt: TGCGCCAGCAGCTTGCTGACTCAGGGGGCTTTGGGAAACACCATATATTTT
cdr3_aa: CASSLLTQGALGNTIYF

clone_size: .
v_call: TRBV24-1
j_call: TRBJ2-3
d_call: TRBD2
cdr3_length: 16
cdr3_nt: TGTGCCACCAGTGATTATGTGGGAGGGCCCGCAGATACGCAGTATTTT
cdr3_aa: CATSDYVGGPADTQYF

clone_size: .
v_call: TRBV5-6
j_call: TRBJ2-1
d_call: TRBD1
cdr3_length: 14
cdr3_nt: TGTGCCAGCAGCTTGGTCGACAGGGGGAATGAGCAGTTCTTC
cdr3_aa: CASSLVDRGNEQFF

clone_size: .
v_call: TRBV4-3
j_call: TRBJ2-3
d_call: .
cdr3_length: 14
cdr3_nt: TGCGCCAGCAGCATAGACCTGAACACAGATACGCAGTATTTT
cdr3_aa: CASSIDLNTDTQYF

clone_size: few
v_call: TRBV7-6
j_call: TRBJ2-5
d_call: .
cdr3_length: 15
cdr3_nt: TGTGCCAGCAGCTCCTTTCACAGGACCCAAGAGACCCAGTACTTC
cdr3_aa: CASSSFHRTQETQYF

clone_size: .
v_call: TRBV5-1
j_call: TRBJ2-5
d_call: .
cdr3_length: 14
cdr3_nt: TGCGCCAGCAGCTTTACTATGGGAATAGAGACCCAGTACTTC
cdr3_aa: CASSFTMGIETQYF

clone_size: .
v_call: TRBV18
j_call: TRBJ2-5
d_call: TRBD1
cdr3_length: 13
cdr3_nt: TGTGCCAGCTCTCAACAGGGGCGGAAGACCCAGTACTTC
cdr3_aa: CASSQQGRKTQYF

clone_size: .
v_call: TRBV7-3
j_call: TRBJ2-1
d_call: .
cdr3_length: 15
cdr3_nt: TGTGCCAGCAGCCTCACGGGCACTTGGTACAATGAGCAGTTCTTC
cdr3_aa: CASSLTGTWYNEQFF

clone_size: .
v_call: TRBV2
j_call: TRBJ2-5
d_call: TRBD2
cdr3_length: 14
cdr3_nt: TGTGCCAGCAGCGACGGACTAGCGGGGGAGACCCAGTACTTC
cdr3_aa: CASSDGLAGETQYF

clone_size: many
v_call: TRBV7-9
j_call: TRBJ2-2
d_call: TRBD2
cdr3_length: 16
cdr3_nt: TGTGCCAGCAGCACTTGGGAGGGGACGAACACCGGGGAGCTGTTTTTT
cdr3_aa: CASSTWEGTNTGELFF

clone_size: .
v_call: TRBV6-5
j_call: TRBJ2-1
d_call: TRBD2
cdr3_length: 17
cdr3_nt: TGTGCCAGCAGTTTGTTCGGGGGGGTGGGTCCCCCCAATGAGCAGTTCTTC
cdr3_aa: CASSLFGGVGPPNEQFF